This T cell receptor (beta chain) was identified in a study of blood T cell repertoires in COVID-19 (dated by TCRdb to the early 2020s). About the study as a whole: Collaborator samples came from the United States, Italy and Spain and covered acute and convalescent phases of COVID-19. Nearly every sample came with metadata listing a de-identified subject ID, COVID-19 status, age in years and sex. A freely available public database, intended as a resource for researchers studying the immune response to SARS-CoV-2, is where the repertoires were released. The material from the prospective study consisted of cDNA or gDNA derived from T cells, B-cell-depleted T cells, or PBMCs. The samples were drawn from two sources: the first 160 participants of the ongoing ImmuneRACE study, and 1,254 subjects contributed by 6 global collaborators. Where available, HLA class I and class II types were taken from metadata supplied by the sample provider and were not determined by assay-based typing. Subjects who had been exposed to COVID-19, were actively infected with it, or had recovered from it provided the deeply sampled blood TCRbeta repertoires that made up the dataset. Study-wide findings and limitations: The amount of clinical and demographic metadata varied by source and participant and was provided uncurated.

Whole blood was collected in K2EDTA tubes by collaborating institutions according to the institutions' own protocols. For TCRbeta analysis, collaborator samples were shipped as frozen whole blood, as isolated PBMCs, or as DNA extracted from either sample type. TCRbeta CDR3 regions were amplified from genomic DNA using the immunoSEQ Assay, a bias-controlled multiplex PCR. On the authors' methods: Within the assay, amplification of reference gene primers was used to estimate how many nucleated cells each sample contained. To quantify the absolute abundance of each unique TCRbeta CDR3 rearrangement, sequence reads were collapsed and filtered. Productive Simpson clonality was computed per sample as the square root of Simpson's diversity index over productive rearrangements. TCRdb provides this immuneACCESS table in a form limited to in-frame rearrangements. Some clones are lacking; in checked studies, under half of them reflect an unresolved V gene, and why the rest are absent is not known. The DNA gave D and trimming, while V, J and clone size come from that table. Present in this sample are roughly 43,000 clones, about 85% of which were seen just once. Of the sample, more than 10% falls within the top ten clones.

The CDR3 runs 14 residues from the cysteine to the phenylalanine. The kept DNA is CDR3 alone, 42 bases in frame from the first base. The CDR1 and CDR2 encoded by the germline V gene are MNHEY and SVGAGI. The trim is 0 bases for V and 9 bases for J, with a gap of 9 bases between the germline ends. For this clone: The antigen it recognizes is unknown. Within one base of it there is no much larger clone, and no base qualities were kept.

This receptor chain uses TRBV6-5 and TRBJ1-6; TRBD1 could be the D gene, as 5 bases match. The sample comprised peripheral blood. The clonotype was recovered from a human donor in a cohort sampled during active COVID-19. The CDR3 in this case is CASSYSRGGSPLHF. The base sequence is TGTGCCAGCAGTTACTCGCGGGGGGGTTCACCCCTCCACTTT.